Presented here are 12 T cell receptor beta chains from one specimen sequenced in a study of regulatory T cells in long-lasting Graves disease. Time point given: newly diagnosed GD, antithyroid drugs for less than 3 months. PBMC-derived RNA was used for the TCR library. The authors built TCR beta libraries using iRepertoire HTBI primers and Arm-PCR of CDR3 regions. MiXCR, run by TCRdb on the multiplex PCR reads, gives a single entry per CDR3 protein. Here the sample spans approximately 470,000 distinct CDR3 sequences, around 16% being singletons. The sample also formed part of further work on T cells in Graves' hyperthyroidism and ophthalmopathy.

Sequencing was performed on peripheral blood mononuclear cells (PBMCs), taken at new diagnosis, from a patient treated with antithyroid drugs. The source of these receptors is a man between 35 and 55 years old with Graves disease.

This clonotype appeared many times. V gene TRBV20-1 combines with J gene TRBJ2-1; 10 positions match TRBD1. Germline lookup yields CDR1 DFQATT and CDR2 SNEGSKA (reference sequence). V lost 0 bases to trimming and J lost 4 bases; unmatched junction nucleotides: 12. The CDR3 covers 18 residues. The chain's CDR3 is CSARDRQGATGGYNEQFF. CDR3 coding DNA: TGCAGTGCTAGAGACCGACAGGGGGCCACGGGGGGTTACAATGAGCAGTTCTTC.

The chain carries TRBV6-2 or TRBV6-3 and TRBJ1-1; 8 bases map to TRBD1. Germline CDR1 MNHEY, CDR2 SVGEGT. V was clipped by 5 bases and J by 1 base; unmatched bases: 9. This CDR3 region has 16 residues. As DNA, the CDR3 is TGTGCCAGCAGTAAAACCCTCAGGGGGCCGAACACTGAAGCTTTCTTT. Encoded protein: CASSKTLRGPNTEAFF.

Details on this clonotype: This is likely an artifact of a read error, given a far larger clone one base away. The chain couples TRBV11-2 to TRBJ2-5, with 12 bases that match TRBD2. The DNA end favors TRBJ2-1, so the J call may be wrong. Germline-derived CDR1 and CDR2 are SGHAT and FQNNGV. The CDR3 is 15 residues long. In nucleotides, the CDR3 is TGTGCCGGCAGCTACCGACTAGCGGGAGTTAGTGAGCAGTTCTTC. Translation gives CAGSYRLAGVSEQFF.

At least ten counts were recorded for this clonotype. V is TRBV11-2 and J is TRBJ2-7; D gene ambiguous. The CDR3 is made up of 14 amino acids. V was cut by 1 base and J by 3 bases, with 10 bases left in between. Germline V gene lookup returns CDR1 SGHAT and CDR2 FQNNGV. The CDR3 is CASSLGPAYYEQYF. CDR3 coding DNA: TGTGCCAGCAGCTTAGGTCCAGCCTACTACGAGCAGTACTTC.

This clonotype was seen more than once but under ten times. This sequence joins TRBV2 and TRBJ1-1; TRBD1 matches 9 bases. Trimming cost V 2 bases and J 5 bases; bases outside gene matches: 3. CDR3 length equals 14 residues. CDR1 and CDR2 (germline): SNHLY, FYNNEI. In DNA, the CDR3 is TGTGCCAGCAGTGAAAACAGGGGGCGGACTGAAGCTTTCTTT. Encoded protein: CASSENRGRTEAFF. Full variable domain (remainder filled in from reference TRBV2 and TRBJ1-1): EPEVTQTPSHQVTQMGQEVILRCVPISNHLYFYWYRQILGQKVEFLVSFYNNEISEKSEIFDDQFSVERPDGSNFTLKIRSTKLEDSAMYFCASSENRGRTEAFFGQGTRLTVV.

Many counts were recorded for this clonotype. The rearrangement links TRBV27 to TRBJ2-7; D call uncertain. Trimming took 6 bases from V and 2 from J, leaving 14 bases between them. Germline CDR1 MNHEY, CDR2 SMNVEV (reference sequence). This CDR3 is 14 amino acids long. The CDR3 here is CASSYSGVAYEQYF. The CDR3 nucleotides read TGTGCCAGCAGCTATAGTGGGGTAGCCTACGAGCAGTACTTC.

With respect to this clonotype: One junction end disagrees with the germline gene, perhaps due to a read error. The chain is built from TRBV5-1 and TRBJ2-3; 7 bases fit TRBD2. The CDR3 runs 16 residues. Germline V gene lookup returns CDR1 SGHRS and CDR2 YFSETQ. CDR3 region: CAGRPSGGSVRNTQYF. The CDR3 DNA sequence: TGCGCCGGCAGACCGTCGGGAGGAAGCGTCAGGAATACGCAGTATTTT.

The chain uses TRBV7-9 and TRBJ2-3; TRBD2 is a possible D gene (5 bases). Germline CDR1 is SEHNR and CDR2 is FQNEAQ (reference sequence). Trimming took off 3 bases at V and 6 bases at J, with 13 bases between the two ends. The CDR3 spans 14 residues. The CDR3 reads CASSLAGAVDTQYF. In DNA form, the CDR3 reads TGTGCCAGCAGCTTGGCGGGCGCCGTCGATACGCAGTATTTT.

This clonotype was seen ten or more times. The rearrangement uses TRBV2 and TRBJ1-1; TRBD1 agrees at 8 bases. Germline trimming cut 8 bases from V and 5 bases from J; bases unmatched to any gene: 4. The germline V gene encodes CDR1 SNHLY and CDR2 FYNNEI. The CDR3 covers 12 residues. DNA of the CDR3: TGTGCCAGCGGAAGGACAGGGACTGAAGCTTTCTTT. Translated, it gives CASGRTGTEAFF.

This chain joins TRBV18 and TRBJ2-7; possibly TRBD2 for D (5 bases). CDR1 KGHSH and CDR2 LQKENI come from the germline V gene. This CDR3 contains 14 residues. V dropped 3 bases and J dropped 9 bases, with 18 bases sitting between them. The CDR3 nucleotides are TGTGCCAGCTCACCCTCCGACACTAGTGATCGGCAGTACTTC. Residues: CASSPSDTSDRQYF.

This clonotype showed up just a few times. The chain employs TRBV28 and TRBJ1-5; D perhaps matches TRBD1 (5 bases). Per the germline V gene, CDR1 is MDHEN and CDR2 is SYDVKM. The CDR3 length is 15 residues. The V end lost 5 bases, the J end lost 4 bases, and 15 bases lay between the germline ends. The DNA of the CDR3 is TGTGCCAGCAGTAAAGACAGAAACAGGAATCAGCCCCAGCATTTT. It yields the protein CASSKDRNRNQPQHF.

At least ten counts were recorded for this clonotype. The J gene is TRBJ2-7, the V gene TRBV2; TRBD1 matches at 7 bases. V trimming: 6 bases; J trimming: 2 bases; junction bases outside the gene matches: 13. The CDR3 is 16 amino acids. CDR1 and CDR2 (germline): SNHLY, FYNNEI. Here the CDR3 reads CASRSFDRDNTYEQYF. In DNA, the CDR3 is TGTGCCAGCAGATCTTTCGACAGGGACAACACCTACGAGCAGTACTTC.